These 3 T cell receptor beta chains were sequenced from one sample in a study of identical twins. MiXCR, applied by TCRdb to the 5' RACE reads, yields one record per CDR3 protein. The sample includes approximately 600,000 distinct CDR3 sequences, just under 10% of them seen just once. A further study also used this sample, focusing on yellow fever vaccine responses in identical twins.

The sample comprised PBMCs. The receptors were gathered from a woman aged 18 to 35 in good health.

This clonotype was counted ten times or more. The rearrangement links TRBV28 to TRBJ1-5; the match to TRBD1 covers 9 bases. Trimming cost V 11 bases and J 0 bases; bases outside gene matches: 2. Looked up from germline, CDR1 is MDHEN and CDR2 is SYDVKM. The CDR3 has 13 amino acids. The CDR3 reads CAGGQGSNQPQHF. The CDR3 DNA reads TGTGCCGGGGGACAGGGTAGCAATCAGCCCCAGCATTTT. Drawing the rest from reference TRBV28 and TRBJ1-5, the complete variable domain is DVKVTQSSRYLVKRTGEKVFLECVQDMDHENMFWYRQDPGLGLRLIYFSYDVKMKEKGDIPEGYSVSREKKERFSLILESASTNQTSMYLCAGGQGSNQPQHFGDGTRLSIL.

This clonotype was observed at least ten times. The chain is built from TRBV14 and TRBJ2-3; 9 nucleotides align to TRBD2. The junction had 7 bases not matched to a gene; V was cut back by 4 bases and J by 5 bases. Germline assignment: CDR1 SGHDN and CDR2 FVKESK. The CDR3 consists of 15 residues. CDR3 sequence: CASSRLGAGGDTQYF. Written as DNA, the CDR3 is TGTGCCAGCAGCCGCCTAGGAGCGGGGGGAGATACGCAGTATTTT.

This chain links TRBV18 with TRBJ2-7; a possible D gene is TRBD1 (5 bases). In germline, CDR1 is KGHSH, CDR2 LQKENI. CDR3 length: 14 residues. V gave up 4 bases and J gave up 2 bases, with 12 bases separating them. The DNA of the CDR3 is TGTGCCAGCTCACGAGCAGGGAACACCTACGAGCAGTACTTC. Amino acid sequence: CASSRAGNTYEQYF.